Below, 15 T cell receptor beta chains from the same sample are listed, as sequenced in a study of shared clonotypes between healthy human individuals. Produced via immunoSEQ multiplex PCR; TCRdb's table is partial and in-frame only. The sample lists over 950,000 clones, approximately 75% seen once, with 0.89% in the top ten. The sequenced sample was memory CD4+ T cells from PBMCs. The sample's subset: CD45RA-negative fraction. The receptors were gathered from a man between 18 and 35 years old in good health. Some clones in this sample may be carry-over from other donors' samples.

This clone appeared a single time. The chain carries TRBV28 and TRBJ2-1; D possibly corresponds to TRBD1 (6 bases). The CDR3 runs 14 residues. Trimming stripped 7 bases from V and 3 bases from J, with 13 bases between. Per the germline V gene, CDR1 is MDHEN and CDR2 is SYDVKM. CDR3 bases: TGTGCCAGCAAACCCCTGGACAGCTACAATGAGCAGTTCTTC. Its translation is CASKPLDSYNEQFF.

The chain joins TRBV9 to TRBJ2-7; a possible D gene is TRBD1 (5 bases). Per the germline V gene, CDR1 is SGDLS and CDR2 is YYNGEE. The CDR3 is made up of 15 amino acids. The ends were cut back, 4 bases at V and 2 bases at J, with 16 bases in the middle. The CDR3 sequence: CASSPRAQGPYEQYF. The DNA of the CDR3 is TGTGCCAGCAGCCCCAGGGCCCAGGGTCCCTACGAGCAGTACTTC.

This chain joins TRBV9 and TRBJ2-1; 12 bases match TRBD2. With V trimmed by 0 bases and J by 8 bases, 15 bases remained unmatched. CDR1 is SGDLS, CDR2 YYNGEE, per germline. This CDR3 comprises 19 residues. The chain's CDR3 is CASSVAIGASGRAADEQFF. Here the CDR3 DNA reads TGTGCCAGCAGCGTAGCAATAGGGGCTAGCGGGAGGGCCGCGGATGAGCAGTTCTTC.

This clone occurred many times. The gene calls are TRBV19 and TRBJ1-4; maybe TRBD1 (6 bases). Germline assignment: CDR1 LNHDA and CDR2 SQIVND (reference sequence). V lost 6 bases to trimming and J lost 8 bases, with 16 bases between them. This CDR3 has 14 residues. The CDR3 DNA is TGTGCCAGTAGGTCATCAGGGGTCATCGAAAAACTGTTTTTT. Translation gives CASRSSGVIEKLFF.

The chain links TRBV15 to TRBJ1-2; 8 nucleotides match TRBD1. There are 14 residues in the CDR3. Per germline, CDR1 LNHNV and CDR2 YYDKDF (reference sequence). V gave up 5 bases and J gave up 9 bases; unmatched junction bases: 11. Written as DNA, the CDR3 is TGTGCCACCAGCCCCGGACAGGGAAGATGGAGCTACACCTTC. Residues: CATSPGQGRWSYTF.

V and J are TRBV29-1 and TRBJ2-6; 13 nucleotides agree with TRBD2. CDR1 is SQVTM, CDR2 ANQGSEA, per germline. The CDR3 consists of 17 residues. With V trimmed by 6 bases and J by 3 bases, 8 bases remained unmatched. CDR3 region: CSVRLAGGSYGANVLTF. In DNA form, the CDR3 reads TGCAGCGTAAGACTAGCGGGAGGATCATATGGGGCCAACGTCCTGACTTTC.

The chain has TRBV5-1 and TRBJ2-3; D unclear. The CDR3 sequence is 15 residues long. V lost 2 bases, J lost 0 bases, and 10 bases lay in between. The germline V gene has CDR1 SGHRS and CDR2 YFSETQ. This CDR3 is CASSFDPSSTDTQYF. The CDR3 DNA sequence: TGCGCCAGCAGCTTCGACCCATCTAGCACAGATACGCAGTATTTT. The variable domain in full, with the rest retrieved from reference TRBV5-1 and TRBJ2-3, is KAGVTQTPRYLIKTRGQQVTLSCSPISGHRSVSWYQQTPGQGLQFLFEYFSETQRNKGNFPGRFSGRQFSNSRSEMNVSTLELGDSALYLCASSFDPSSTDTQYFGPGTRLTVL.

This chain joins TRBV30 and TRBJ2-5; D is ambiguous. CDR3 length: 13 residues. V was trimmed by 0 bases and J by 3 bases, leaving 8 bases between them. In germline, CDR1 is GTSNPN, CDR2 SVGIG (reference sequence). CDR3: CAWSVNQEETQYF. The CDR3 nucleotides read TGTGCCTGGAGTGTAAACCAGGAAGAGACCCAGTACTTC.

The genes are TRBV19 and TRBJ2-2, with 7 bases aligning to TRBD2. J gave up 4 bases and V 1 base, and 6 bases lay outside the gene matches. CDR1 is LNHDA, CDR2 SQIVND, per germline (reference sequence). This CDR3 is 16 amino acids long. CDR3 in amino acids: CASSIGGGYSTGELFF. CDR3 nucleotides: TGTGCCAGTAGTATAGGCGGGGGATATAGCACCGGGGAGCTGTTTTTT.

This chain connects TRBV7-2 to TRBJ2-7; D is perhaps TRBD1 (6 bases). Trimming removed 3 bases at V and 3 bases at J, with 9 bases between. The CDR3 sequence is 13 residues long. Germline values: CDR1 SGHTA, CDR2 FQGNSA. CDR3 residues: CASSLIRGYEQYF. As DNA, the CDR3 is TGTGCCAGCAGCTTGATCAGGGGCTACGAGCAGTACTTC.

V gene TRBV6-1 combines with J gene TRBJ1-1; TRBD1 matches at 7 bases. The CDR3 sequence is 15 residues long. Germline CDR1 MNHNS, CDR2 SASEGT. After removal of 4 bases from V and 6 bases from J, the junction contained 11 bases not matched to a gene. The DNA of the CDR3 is TGTGCCAGCAGTGTAGGATCCAGGGGGAGATCTGAAGCTTTCTTT. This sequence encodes CASSVGSRGRSEAFF.

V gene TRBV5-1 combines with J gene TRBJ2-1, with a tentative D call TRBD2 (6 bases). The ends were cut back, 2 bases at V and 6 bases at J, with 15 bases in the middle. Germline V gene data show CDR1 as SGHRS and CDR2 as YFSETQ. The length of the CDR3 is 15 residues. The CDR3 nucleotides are TGCGCCAGCAGCTTAGGCGGGACCAGTGCCAATGAGCAGTTCTTC. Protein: CASSLGGTSANEQFF.

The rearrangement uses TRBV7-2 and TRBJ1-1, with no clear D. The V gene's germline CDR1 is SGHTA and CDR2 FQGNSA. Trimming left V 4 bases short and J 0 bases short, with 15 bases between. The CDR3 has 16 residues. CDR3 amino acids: CASSSRGRALNTEAFF. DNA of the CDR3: TGTGCCAGCAGCTCGCGAGGGCGGGCCCTGAACACTGAAGCTTTCTTT.

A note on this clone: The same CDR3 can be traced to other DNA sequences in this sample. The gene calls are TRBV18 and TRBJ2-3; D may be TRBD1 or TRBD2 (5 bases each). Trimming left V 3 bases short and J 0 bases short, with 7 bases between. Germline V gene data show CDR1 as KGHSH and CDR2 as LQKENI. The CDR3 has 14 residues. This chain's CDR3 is CASSPGPSTDTQYF. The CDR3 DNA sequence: TGTGCCAGCTCACCGGGACCTAGCACAGATACGCAGTATTTT.

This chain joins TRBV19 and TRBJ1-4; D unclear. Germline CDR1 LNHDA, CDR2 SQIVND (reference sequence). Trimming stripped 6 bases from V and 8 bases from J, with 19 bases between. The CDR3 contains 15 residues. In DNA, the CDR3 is TGTGCCAGTAGACCCCCCGCTGGTCTGAGAGAAAAACTGTTTTTT. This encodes CASRPPAGLREKLFF.